Presented here are 10 T cell receptor beta chains from one specimen sequenced in a study of blood T cell repertoires in COVID-19. Here immunoSEQ multiplex PCR was the method, and the copy in TCRdb shows in-frame clones only, minus some. The data contain about 430,000 clones, 75% to 90% of them seen just once; the ten biggest clones take up roughly 1.1%. The sequencing sample was made of PBMCs or T cells enriched from blood (not recorded which). All receptors derive from a man aged 25 to 40 who had recovered from COVID-19.

The chain uses TRBV9 and TRBJ1-1; possible D gene TRBD1, 6 bases. V lost 7 bases and J 3 bases, leaving 16 bases between the germline ends. CDR3 length equals 14 residues. The germline V gene encodes CDR1 SGDLS and CDR2 YYNGEE. CDR3 sequence (DNA): TGTGCCAGCTCATTCGCATGGACAGACACTGAAGCTTTCTTT. Its translation is CASSFAWTDTEAFF.

This clone showed up just once. This chain uses TRBV5-4 with TRBJ1-2; 10 bases agree with TRBD1. CDR1 is SGHNT and CDR2 is YYREEE in the germline V gene (reference sequence). After removal of 0 bases from V and 7 bases from J, the junction contained 6 bases not matched to a gene. This CDR3 is 15 amino acids long. The CDR3 reads CASSLADRGLIGYTF. CDR3 sequence (DNA): TGTGCCAGCAGCTTGGCAGACAGGGGGCTGATTGGCTACACCTTC.

CDR3 DNA sequence: TGTGCCAGCGGCGGGACAGTTTACAATGAGCAGTTCTTC. This sequence encodes CASGGTVYNEQFF. This rearrangement joins TRBV7-2 to TRBJ2-1; tentative D call: TRBD1 (7 bases). Germline-derived CDR1 and CDR2 are SGHTA and FQGNSA. The CDR3 runs 13 residues. The germline V and J ends were trimmed by 8 bases and 4 bases, with 12 bases remaining between them.

This clone was seen only once. The chain couples TRBV19 to TRBJ1-1; D ambiguous. The germline V gene encodes CDR1 LNHDA and CDR2 SQIVND (reference sequence). The CDR3 has 10 residues. The V gene lost 8 bases and the J gene lost 2 bases, with 3 bases spanning the gap. This CDR3 is CASRNTEAFF. The CDR3 DNA sequence: TGTGCCAGTCGTAACACTGAAGCTTTCTTT.

V usage is TRBV7-6 and J usage is TRBJ2-1, with D perhaps TRBD2 (7 bases). Germline CDR1 and CDR2: SGHVS and FNYEAQ. CDR3 size: 13 residues. V lost 5 bases and J 9 bases, leaving 14 bases between the germline ends. The CDR3 nucleotides are TGTGCCAGCAGCCCCGAGGGGGGGGCTGAGCAGTTCTTC. This gives the protein CASSPEGGAEQFF. The full variable domain, its missing parts supplied by reference TRBV7-6 and TRBJ2-1, is GAGVSQSPRYKVTKRGQDVALRCDPISGHVSLYWYRQALGQGPEFLTYFNYEAQQDKSGLPNDRFSAERPEGSISTLTIQRTEQRDSAMYRCASSPEGGAEQFFGPGTRLTVL.

The V gene is TRBV3-1 (or the pseudogene TRBV3-2), the J gene TRBJ2-2, with D perhaps matching TRBD2 (6 bases). Trimming stripped 1 base from V and 6 bases from J, with 9 bases between. The CDR3 runs 14 residues. Germline loops: CDR1 LGHDT, CDR2 YNNKEL (reference sequence). CDR3 bases: TGTGCCAGCAGCCAAGGGAGGGTGGCCGGGGAGCTGTTTTTT. Translating it yields CASSQGRVAGELFF.

This clone showed up many times. This sequence joins TRBV6-5 and TRBJ2-2; weak D call: TRBD2 (6 bases). V lost 2 bases and J lost 6, with 16 bases in between. Germline-derived CDR1 and CDR2 are MNHEY and SVGAGI. The length of the CDR3 is 16 residues. The CDR3 bases are TGTGCCAGCAGTTACCGGGACTCGCGAATGGCCGGGGAGCTGTTTTTT. Its translation is CASSYRDSRMAGELFF.

The rearrangement links TRBV27 to TRBJ2-7; no reliable D call. CDR1 is MNHEY and CDR2 is SMNVEV in the germline V gene (reference sequence). The CDR3 covers 14 residues. The germline V and J ends were trimmed by 5 bases and 2 bases, with 13 bases remaining between them. Written as DNA, the CDR3 is TGTGCCAGCAGTCAATTAGACAAGACCTACGAGCAGTACTTC. It is translated as CASSQLDKTYEQYF.

V gene TRBV19 combines with J gene TRBJ2-5, with 12 bases that match TRBD1. Germline trimming cut 8 bases from V and 2 bases from J; bases unmatched to any gene: 9. CDR3 length equals 16 residues. CDR1 is LNHDA and CDR2 is SQIVND in the germline V gene (reference sequence). The CDR3 nucleotides are TGTGCCAGTTGGGGACAGGGGGCGTGGGGGCAAGAGACCCAGTACTTC. Translated: CASWGQGAWGQETQYF.

The chain employs TRBV3-1 (or the pseudogene TRBV3-2) and TRBJ1-6; TRBD1 aligns across 7 bases. J gave up 7 bases and V 3 bases, and 9 bases lay outside the gene matches. The CDR3 totals 16 residues. Germline V gene data show CDR1 as LGHDT and CDR2 as YNNKEL (reference sequence). The CDR3 reads CASSQSDRVYNSPLHF. The CDR3 coding sequence is TGTGCCAGCAGCCAGTCTGACAGGGTCTACAATTCACCCCTCCACTTT.